This record concerns one T cell receptor beta chain sequence. Assay used: immunoSEQ multiplex PCR; TCRdb lists only in-frame clones, some missing. The table has approximately 2,000,000 clones, just under 95% seen once; the top ten hold 0.37%. Germline loops: CDR1 SEHNR, CDR2 FQNEAQ (reference sequence). CDR3 length: 14 amino acids. The V and J ends lost 6 bases and 7 bases respectively, with 18 bases between them. This entry comes from a study of shared clonotypes between healthy human individuals. The gene calls are TRBV7-9 and TRBJ1-1; a weak D match, TRBD1 (6 bases). The clonotype was recovered from a man younger than 30 in good health. Some clones in this sample may be carry-over from other donors' samples. Source material: naive CD4+ T cells from PBMCs. Subset noted: CD45RA+ positively selected. The CDR3 coding sequence is TGTGCCAGCAGGCCCTACAGGGACCCCTATGAAGCTTTCTTT. Its translation is CASRPYRDPYEAFF.